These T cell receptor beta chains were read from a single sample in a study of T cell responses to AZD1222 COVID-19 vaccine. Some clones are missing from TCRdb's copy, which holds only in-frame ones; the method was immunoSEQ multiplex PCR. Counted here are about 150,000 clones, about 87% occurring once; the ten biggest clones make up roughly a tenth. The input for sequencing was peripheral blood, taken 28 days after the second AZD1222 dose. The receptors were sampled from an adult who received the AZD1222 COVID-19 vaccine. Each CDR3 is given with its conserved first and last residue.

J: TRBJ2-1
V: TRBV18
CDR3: CASSPLGEQFF

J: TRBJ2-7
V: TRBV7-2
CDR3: CASSLGRSSYEQYF

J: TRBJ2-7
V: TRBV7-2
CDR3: CASSFGTQVYEQYF

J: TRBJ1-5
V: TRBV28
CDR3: CASSFSPSRGANQPQHF

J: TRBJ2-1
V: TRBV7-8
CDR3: CASSLFSSYEQFF

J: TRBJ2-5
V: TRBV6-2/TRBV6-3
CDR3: CASSRNGWETQYF

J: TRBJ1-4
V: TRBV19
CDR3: CASSNGGPPYGKLFF

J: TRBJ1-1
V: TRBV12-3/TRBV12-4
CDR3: CASTLPGGEAFF

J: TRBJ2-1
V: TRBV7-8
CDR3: CASSPQRGDMQFF

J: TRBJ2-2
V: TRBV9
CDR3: CASSVGGDYTGELFF

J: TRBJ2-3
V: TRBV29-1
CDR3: CSVSRDTDTQYF

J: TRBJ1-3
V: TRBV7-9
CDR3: CASSLAGSGNTIYF

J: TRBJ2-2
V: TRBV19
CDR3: CASSTGTSGRNTGELFF

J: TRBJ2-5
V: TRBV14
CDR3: CASSQAGTVQETQYF

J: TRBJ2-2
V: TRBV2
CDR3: CASSGTGLADTGELFF

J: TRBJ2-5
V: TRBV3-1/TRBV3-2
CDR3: CASSQAGARGRQETQYF

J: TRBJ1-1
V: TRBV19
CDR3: CASSKIWTENTEAFF

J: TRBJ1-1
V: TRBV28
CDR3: CASRRHRGLGTEAFF

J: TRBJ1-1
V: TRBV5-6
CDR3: CASSIGQGAGEAFF

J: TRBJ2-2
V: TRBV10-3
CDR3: CAIQGVDTGELFF

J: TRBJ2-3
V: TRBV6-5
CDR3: CASSSVGQGADTQYF

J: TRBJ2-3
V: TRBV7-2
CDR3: CASSLTSGSGTQYF

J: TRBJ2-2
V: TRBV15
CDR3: CATSREPPPRNLDRVNTGELFF

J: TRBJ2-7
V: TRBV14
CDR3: CASSQVSYEQYF

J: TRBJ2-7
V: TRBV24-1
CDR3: CATSDSTYEQYF

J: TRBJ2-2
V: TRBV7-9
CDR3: CASQHPQGASNTGELFF

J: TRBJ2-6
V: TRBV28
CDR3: CASSLIGTGISGANVLTF

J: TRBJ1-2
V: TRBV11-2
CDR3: CASSLAGNYGYTF

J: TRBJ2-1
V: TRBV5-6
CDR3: CASSPVYGYNEQFF

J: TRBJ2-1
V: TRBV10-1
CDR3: CASRTSGRVNEQFF

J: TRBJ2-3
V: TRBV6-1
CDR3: CASSEGTSGRAPDTQYF

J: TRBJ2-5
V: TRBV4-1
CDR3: CASSQVAGGQETQYF

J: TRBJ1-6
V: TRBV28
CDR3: CASSPRQSSYNSPLHF

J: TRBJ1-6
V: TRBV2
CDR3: CASSAYSGNSPLHF

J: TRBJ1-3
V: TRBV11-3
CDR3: CASSLDGNTIYF

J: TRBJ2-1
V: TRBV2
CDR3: CASRGTGENEQFF

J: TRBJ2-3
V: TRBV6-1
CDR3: CASSERREWGDTQYF

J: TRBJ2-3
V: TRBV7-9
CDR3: CASSSLAVATDTQYF

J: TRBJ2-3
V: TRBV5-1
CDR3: CASSLWDRDTDTQYF

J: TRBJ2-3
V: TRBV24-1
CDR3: CATSELAGASTDTQYF

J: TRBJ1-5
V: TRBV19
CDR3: CASSTAGGNQPQHF

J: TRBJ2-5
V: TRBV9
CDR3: CASSPTLWGGFNF

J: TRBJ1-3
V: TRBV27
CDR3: CASSSLQGAGNTIYF

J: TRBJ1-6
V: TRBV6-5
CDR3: CASRGRDPNSALHF

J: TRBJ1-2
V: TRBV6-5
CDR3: CARPPGWPINYGYTF

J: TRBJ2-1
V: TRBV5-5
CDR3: CASRPTSGSSYNEQFF

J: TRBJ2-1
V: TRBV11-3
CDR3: CASSLDLAGKGGEQFF